Reported below is one T cell receptor (beta chain). Its specificity is unknown. This record comes from a study of T cell repertoires in cytomegalovirus infection. Whole-study context: Newly reported HLA-C-restricted and thoroughly characterized HLA-B-restricted CMV epitopes were employed. CMV infection together with matching HLA type was indicated by public TCR beta signatures.

Per germline, CDR1 SGHDT and CDR2 YYEEEE. Deletions cut 2 bases from V and 6 bases from J, with 12 bases between. CDR3 length: 13 amino acids. A single record per CDR3 protein comes from TCRdb applying MiXCR to the reads. Of approximately 1,000,000 distinct CDR3 sequences detected, roughly 30% appear once; the ten largest clones hold around 15%. The study's findings and limits: In two of eight donors, the top clonotype was HLA-C-restricted CMV-specific. The study identified carriers of CMV plus the relevant HLA from cumulative public TCR beta family frequency.

This receptor was taken from a human donor in good health (CMV status not recorded). Some clones in this sample may be carry-over from other donors' samples. The chain employs TRBV5-6 and TRBJ2-7, with D perhaps matching TRBD2 (6 bases). Material: cultured CD8+ T cells from PBMCs, obtained from culture after CMV antigen stimulation. The CDR3: CASSLGGRGEQYF. Here the CDR3 DNA reads TGTGCCAGCAGCTTAGGAGGGCGAGGCGAGCAGTACTTC.